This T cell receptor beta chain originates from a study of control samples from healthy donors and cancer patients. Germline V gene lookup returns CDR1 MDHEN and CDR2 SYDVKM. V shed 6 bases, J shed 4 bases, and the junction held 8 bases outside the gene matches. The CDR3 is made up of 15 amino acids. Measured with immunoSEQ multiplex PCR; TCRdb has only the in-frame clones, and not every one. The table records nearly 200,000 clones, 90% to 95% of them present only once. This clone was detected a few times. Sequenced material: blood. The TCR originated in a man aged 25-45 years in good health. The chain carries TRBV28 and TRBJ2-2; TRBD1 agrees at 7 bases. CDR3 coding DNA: TGTGCCAGCAGATATGACAGGGTGGGCACCGGGGAGCTGTTTTTT. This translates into CASRYDRVGTGELFF.